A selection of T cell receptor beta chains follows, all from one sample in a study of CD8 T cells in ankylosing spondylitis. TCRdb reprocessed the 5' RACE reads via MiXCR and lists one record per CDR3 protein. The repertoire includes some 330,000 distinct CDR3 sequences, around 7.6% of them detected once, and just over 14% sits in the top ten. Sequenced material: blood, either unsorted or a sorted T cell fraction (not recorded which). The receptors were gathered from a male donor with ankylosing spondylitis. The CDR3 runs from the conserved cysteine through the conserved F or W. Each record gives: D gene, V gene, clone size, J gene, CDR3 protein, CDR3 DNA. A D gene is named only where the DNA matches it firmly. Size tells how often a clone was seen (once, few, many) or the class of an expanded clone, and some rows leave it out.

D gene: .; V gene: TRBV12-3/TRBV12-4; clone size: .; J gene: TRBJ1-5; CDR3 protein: CASSLGNYRQPQHF; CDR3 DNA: TGTGCCAGCAGTTTAGGGAACTACAGGCAGCCCCAGCATTTT
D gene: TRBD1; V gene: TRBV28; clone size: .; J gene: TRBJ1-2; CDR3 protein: CASTRQGNYGYTF; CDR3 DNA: TGTGCCAGCACTAGACAGGGAAACTATGGCTACACCTTC
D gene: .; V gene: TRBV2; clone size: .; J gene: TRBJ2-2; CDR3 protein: CASSVRTRDTGELFF; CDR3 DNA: TGTGCCAGTTCGGTTAGGACGCGGGACACCGGGGAGCTGTTTTTT
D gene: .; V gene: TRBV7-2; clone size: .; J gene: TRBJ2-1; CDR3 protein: CASIPPNGDEQFF; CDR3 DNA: TGTGCCAGCATTCCCCCGAACGGGGATGAGCAGTTCTTC
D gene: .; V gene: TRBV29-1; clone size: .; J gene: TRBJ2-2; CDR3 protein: CSGFRPPGELFF; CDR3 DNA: TGCAGTGGTTTCCGACCGCCCGGGGAGCTGTTTTTT
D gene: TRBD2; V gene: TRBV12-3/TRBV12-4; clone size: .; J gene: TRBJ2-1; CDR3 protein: CASNKGGGRAYNEQFF; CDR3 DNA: TGTGCCAGCAACAAGGGGGGCGGGAGGGCCTACAATGAGCAGTTCTTC
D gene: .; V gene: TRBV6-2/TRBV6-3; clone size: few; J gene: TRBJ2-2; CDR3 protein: CASSRADHTGELFF; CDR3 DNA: TGTGCCAGCAGTCGAGCGGACCACACCGGGGAGCTGTTTTTT
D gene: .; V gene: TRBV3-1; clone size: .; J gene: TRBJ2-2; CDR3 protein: CASSQEAGTGELFF; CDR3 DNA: TGTGCCAGCAGCCAAGAGGCCGGCACCGGGGAGCTGTTTTTT
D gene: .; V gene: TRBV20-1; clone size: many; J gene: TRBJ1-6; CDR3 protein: CSASKRVSPLHF; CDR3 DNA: TGCAGTGCTAGTAAGAGGGTTTCACCCCTCCACTTT
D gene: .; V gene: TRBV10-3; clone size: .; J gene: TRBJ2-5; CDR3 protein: CAIRDMETQYF; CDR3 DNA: TGTGCCATCAGGGACATGGAGACCCAGTACTTC
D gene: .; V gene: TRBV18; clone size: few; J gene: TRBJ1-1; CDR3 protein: CASSPLGTMNTEAFF; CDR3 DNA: TGTGCCAGCTCACCACTTGGGACAATGAACACTGAAGCTTTCTTT
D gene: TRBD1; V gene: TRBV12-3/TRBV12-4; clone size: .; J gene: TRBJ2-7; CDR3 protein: CASSFGQVPYEQYF; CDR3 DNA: TGTGCCAGCAGTTTCGGACAGGTTCCCTACGAGCAGTACTTC
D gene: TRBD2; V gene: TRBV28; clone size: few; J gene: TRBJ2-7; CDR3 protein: CASRGGGPRPYEQYF; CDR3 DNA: TGTGCCAGCAGGGGCGGGGGACCCCGACCCTACGAGCAGTACTTC
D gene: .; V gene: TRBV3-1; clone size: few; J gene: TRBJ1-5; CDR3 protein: CASSQSGANQPQHF; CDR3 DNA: TGTGCCAGCAGCCAATCAGGGGCTAATCAGCCCCAGCATTTT
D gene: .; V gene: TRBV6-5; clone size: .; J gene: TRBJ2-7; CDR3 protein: CASSHRRFYDQYF; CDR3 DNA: TGTGCCAGCAGTCACCGGAGGTTCTACGATCAGTACTTC
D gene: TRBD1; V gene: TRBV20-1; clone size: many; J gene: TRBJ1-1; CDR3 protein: CSARASYGTGVTEAFF; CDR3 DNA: TGCAGTGCTAGAGCCTCGTATGGGACAGGGGTCACTGAAGCTTTCTTT
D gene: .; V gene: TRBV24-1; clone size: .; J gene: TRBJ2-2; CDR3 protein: CATSDPGFTGELFF; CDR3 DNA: TGTGCCACCAGTGATCCAGGGTTCACCGGGGAGCTGTTTTTT
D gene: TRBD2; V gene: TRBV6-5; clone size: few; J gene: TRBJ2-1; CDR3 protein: CASSYRASGNYNEQFF; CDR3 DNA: TGTGCCAGCAGTTACAGGGCTAGCGGGAACTACAATGAGCAGTTCTTC
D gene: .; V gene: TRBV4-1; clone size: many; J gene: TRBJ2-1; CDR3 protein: CASSHPRTPSSYNEQFF; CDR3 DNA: TGCGCCAGCAGCCACCCACGGACCCCTAGCTCCTACAATGAGCAGTTCTTC
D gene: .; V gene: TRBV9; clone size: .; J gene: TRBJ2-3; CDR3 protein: CASSVGHSDTQYF; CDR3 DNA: TGTGCCAGCAGCGTGGGGCACTCAGATACGCAGTATTTT
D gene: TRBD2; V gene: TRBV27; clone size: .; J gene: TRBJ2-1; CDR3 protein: CASSIPGSTSGRAVSYNEQFF; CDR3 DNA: TGTGCCAGCAGTATACCTGGTTCGACTAGCGGGAGGGCCGTGTCCTACAATGAGCAGTTCTTC
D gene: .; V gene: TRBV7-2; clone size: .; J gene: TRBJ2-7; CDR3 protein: CASSWDPPPYEQYF; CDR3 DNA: TGTGCCAGCAGCTGGGACCCACCCCCCTACGAGCAGTACTTC
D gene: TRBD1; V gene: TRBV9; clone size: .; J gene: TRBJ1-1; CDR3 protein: CASSVGQGSTEAFF; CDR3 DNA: TGTGCCAGCAGCGTAGGACAGGGCTCCACTGAAGCTTTCTTT
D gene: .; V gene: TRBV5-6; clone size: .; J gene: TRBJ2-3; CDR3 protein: CASSPRGGRTDTQYF; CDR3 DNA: TGTGCCAGCAGCCCGCGGGGTGGGCGCACAGATACGCAGTATTTT
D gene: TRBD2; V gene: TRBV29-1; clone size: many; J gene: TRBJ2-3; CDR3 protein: CSVEPGGVHTDTQYF; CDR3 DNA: TGCAGCGTTGAACCTGGGGGGGTTCACACAGATACGCAGTATTTT
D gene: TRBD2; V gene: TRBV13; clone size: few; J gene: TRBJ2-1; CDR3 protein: CASSPREFYNEQFF; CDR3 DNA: TGTGCCAGCAGCCCGCGGGAGTTCTACAATGAGCAGTTCTTC
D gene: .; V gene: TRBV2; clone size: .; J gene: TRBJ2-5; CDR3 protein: CASIPGGRETQYF; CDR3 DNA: TGTGCCAGCATTCCGGGGGGCAGAGAGACCCAGTACTTC
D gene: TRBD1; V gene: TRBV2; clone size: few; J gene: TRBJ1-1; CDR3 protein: CASGTGPLNTEAFF; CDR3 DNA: TGTGCCAGCGGGACAGGACCTTTGAACACTGAAGCTTTCTTT
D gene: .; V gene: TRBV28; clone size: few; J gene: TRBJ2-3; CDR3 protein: CASINRGTDTQYF; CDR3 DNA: TGTGCCAGCATCAACAGAGGCACAGATACGCAGTATTTT
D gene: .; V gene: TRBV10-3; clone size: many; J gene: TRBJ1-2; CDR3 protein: CAISETENYGYTF; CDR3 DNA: TGTGCCATCAGTGAGACAGAGAACTATGGCTACACCTTC
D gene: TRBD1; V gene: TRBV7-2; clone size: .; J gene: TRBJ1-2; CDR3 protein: CASSLATGEGANYGYTF; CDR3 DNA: TGTGCCAGCAGCTTAGCTACAGGGGAAGGGGCTAACTATGGCTACACCTTC